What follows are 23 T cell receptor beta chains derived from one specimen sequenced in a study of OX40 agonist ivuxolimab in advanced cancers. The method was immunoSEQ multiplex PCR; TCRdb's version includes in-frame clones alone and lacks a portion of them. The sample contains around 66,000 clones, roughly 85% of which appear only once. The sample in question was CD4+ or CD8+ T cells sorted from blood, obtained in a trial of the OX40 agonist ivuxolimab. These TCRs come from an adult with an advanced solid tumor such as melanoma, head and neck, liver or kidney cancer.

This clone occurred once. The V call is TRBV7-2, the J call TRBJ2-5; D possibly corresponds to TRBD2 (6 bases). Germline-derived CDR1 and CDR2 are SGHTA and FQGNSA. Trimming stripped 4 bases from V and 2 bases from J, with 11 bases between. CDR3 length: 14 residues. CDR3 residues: CASSYGTAQETQYF. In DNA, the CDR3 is TGTGCCAGCAGCTATGGGACTGCGCAAGAGACCCAGTACTTC.

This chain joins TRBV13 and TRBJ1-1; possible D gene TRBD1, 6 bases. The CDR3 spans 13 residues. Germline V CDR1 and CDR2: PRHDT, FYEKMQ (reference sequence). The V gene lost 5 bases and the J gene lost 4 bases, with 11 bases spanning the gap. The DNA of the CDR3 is TGTGCCAGCAGCCCCAGGGGCGTCACTGAAGCTTTCTTT. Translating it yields CASSPRGVTEAFF. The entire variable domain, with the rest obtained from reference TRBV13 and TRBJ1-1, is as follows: AAGVIQSPRHLIKEKRETATLKCYPIPRHDTVYWYQQGPGQDPQFLISFYEKMQSDKGSIPDRFSAQQFSDYHSELNMSSLELGDSALYFCASSPRGVTEAFFGQGTRLTVV.

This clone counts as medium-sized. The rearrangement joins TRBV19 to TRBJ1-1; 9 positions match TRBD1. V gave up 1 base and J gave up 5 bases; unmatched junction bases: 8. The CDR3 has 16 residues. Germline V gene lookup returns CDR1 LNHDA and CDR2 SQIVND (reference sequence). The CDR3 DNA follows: TGTGCCAGTAGTATAGGCGGGACAGGGCAAATGACTGAAGCTTTCTTT. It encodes CASSIGGTGQMTEAFF.

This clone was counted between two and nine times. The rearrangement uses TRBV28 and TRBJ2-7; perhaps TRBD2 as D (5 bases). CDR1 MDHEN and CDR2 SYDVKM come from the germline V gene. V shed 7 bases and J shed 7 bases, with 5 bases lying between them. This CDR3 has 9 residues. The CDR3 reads CASTGEQYF. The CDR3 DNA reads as TGTGCCAGCACGGGAGAGCAGTACTTC. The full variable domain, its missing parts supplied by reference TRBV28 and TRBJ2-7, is DVKVTQSSRYLVKRTGEKVFLECVQDMDHENMFWYRQDPGLGLRLIYFSYDVKMKEKGDIPEGYSVSREKKERFSLILESASTNQTSMYLCASTGEQYFGPGTRLTVT.

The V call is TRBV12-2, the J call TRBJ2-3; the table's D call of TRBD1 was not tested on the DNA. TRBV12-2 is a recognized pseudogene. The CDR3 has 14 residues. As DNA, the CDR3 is TGTGCAAGTCGCTTACCCGACAGGACGGATACGCAGTATTTT. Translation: CASRLPDRTDTQYF.

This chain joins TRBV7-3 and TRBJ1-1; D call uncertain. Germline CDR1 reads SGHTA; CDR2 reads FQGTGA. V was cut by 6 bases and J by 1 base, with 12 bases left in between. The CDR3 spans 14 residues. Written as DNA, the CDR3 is TGTGCCAGCAGTCCTGGACCGCAGAACACTGAAGCTTTCTTT. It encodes CASSPGPQNTEAFF.

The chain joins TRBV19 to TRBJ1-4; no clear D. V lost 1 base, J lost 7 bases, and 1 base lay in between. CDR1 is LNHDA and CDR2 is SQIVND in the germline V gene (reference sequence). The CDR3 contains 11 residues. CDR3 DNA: TGTGCCAGTAGTATAGCTGAAAAACTGTTTTTT. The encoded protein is CASSIAEKLFF.

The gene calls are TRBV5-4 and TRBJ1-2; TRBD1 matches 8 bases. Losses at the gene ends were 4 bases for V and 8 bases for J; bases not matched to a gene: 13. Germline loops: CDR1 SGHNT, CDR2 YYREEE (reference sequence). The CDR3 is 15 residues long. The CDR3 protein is CASSVRQGLSLGYTF. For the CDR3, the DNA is TGTGCCAGCAGCGTCCGACAGGGGCTAAGCCTAGGCTACACCTTC.

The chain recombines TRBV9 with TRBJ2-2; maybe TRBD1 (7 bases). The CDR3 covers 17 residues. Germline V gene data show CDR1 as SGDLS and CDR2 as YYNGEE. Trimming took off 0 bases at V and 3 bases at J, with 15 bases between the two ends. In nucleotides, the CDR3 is TGTGCCAGCAGCGTAGCTATCGGCAGGGGGGACACCGGGGAGCTGTTTTTT. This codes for CASSVAIGRGDTGELFF. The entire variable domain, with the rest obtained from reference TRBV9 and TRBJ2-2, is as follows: DSGVTQTPKHLITATGQRVTLRCSPRSGDLSVYWYQQSLDQGLQFLIQYYNGEERAKGNILERFSAQQFPDLHSELNLSSLELGDSALYFCASSVAIGRGDTGELFFGEGSRLTVL.

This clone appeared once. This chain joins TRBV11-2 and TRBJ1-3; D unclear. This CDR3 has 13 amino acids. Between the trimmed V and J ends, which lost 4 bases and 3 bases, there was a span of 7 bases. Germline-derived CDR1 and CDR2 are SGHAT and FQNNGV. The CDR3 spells CASSSQRGNTIYF. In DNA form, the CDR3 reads TGTGCCAGCAGCTCCCAACGTGGAAACACCATATATTTT.

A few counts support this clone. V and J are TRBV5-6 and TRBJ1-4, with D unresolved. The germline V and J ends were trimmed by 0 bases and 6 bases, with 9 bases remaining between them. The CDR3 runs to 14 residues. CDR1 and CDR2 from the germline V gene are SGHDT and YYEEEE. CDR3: CASSLARRDEKLFF. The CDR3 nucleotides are TGTGCCAGCAGCTTGGCCAGGCGGGATGAAAAACTGTTTTTT.

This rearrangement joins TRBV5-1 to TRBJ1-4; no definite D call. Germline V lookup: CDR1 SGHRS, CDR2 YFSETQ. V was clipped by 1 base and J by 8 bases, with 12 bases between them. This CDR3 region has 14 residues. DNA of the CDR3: TGCGCCAGCAGCTTGACCGGGGATAAGGAAAAACTGTTTTTT. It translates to CASSLTGDKEKLFF.

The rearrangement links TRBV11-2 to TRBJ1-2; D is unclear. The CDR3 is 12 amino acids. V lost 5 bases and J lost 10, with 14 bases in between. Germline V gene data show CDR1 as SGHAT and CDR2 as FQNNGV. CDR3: CASSAYGKNYTF. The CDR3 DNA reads TGTGCCAGCAGCGCTTACGGGAAGAACTACACCTTC.

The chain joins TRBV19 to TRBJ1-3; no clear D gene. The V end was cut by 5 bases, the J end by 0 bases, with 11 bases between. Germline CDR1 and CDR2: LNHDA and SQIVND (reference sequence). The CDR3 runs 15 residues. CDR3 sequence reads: CASSEGQSSGNTIYF. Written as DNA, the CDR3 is TGTGCCAGTAGTGAGGGCCAGAGCTCTGGAAACACCATATATTTT.

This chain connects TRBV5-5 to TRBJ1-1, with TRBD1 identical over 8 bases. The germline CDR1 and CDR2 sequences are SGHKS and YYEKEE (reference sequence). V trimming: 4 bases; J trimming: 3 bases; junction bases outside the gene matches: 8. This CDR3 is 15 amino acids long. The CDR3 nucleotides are TGTGCCAGCAGCCTTTTGGACAGGGAGGACACTGAAGCTTTCTTT. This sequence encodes CASSLLDREDTEAFF.

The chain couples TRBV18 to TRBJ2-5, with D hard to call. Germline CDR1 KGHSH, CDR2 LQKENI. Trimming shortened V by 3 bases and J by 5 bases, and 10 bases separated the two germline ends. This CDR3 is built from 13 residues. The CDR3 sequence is CASSPISGETQYF. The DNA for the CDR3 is TGTGCCAGCTCACCGATCAGTGGGGAGACCCAGTACTTC.

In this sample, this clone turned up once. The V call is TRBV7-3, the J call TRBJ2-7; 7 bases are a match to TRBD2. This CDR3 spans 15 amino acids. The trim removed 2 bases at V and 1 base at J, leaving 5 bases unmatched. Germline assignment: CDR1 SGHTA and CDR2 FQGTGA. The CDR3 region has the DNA TGTGCCAGCAGCTTATACCCGGGGGGTTCCTACGAGCAGTACTTC. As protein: CASSLYPGGSYEQYF.

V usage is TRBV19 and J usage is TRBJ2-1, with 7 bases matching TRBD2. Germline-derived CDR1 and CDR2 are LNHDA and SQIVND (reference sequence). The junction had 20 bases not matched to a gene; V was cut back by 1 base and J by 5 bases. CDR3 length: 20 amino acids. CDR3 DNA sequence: TGTGCCAGTAGTATAGCCGGACGGGGATGGACTAGACGTCGGAACAATGAGCAGTTCTTC. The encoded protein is CASSIAGRGWTRRRNNEQFF. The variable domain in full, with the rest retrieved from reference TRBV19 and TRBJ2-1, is DGGITQSPKYLFRKEGQNVTLSCEQNLNHDAMYWYRQDPGQGLRLIYYSQIVNDFQKGDIAEGYSVSREKKESFPLTVTSAQKNPTAFYLCASSIAGRGWTRRRNNEQFFGPGTRLTVL.

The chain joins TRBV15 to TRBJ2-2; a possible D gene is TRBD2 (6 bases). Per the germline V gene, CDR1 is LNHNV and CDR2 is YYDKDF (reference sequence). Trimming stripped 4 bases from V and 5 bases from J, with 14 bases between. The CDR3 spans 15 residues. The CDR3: CATSKPWGVTGELFF. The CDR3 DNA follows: TGTGCCACCAGCAAACCCTGGGGGGTGACCGGGGAGCTGTTTTTT.

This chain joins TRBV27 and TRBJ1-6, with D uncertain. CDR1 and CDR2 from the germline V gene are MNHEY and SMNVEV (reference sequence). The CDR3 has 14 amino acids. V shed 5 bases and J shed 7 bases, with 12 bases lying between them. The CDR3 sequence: CASSQRELNSPLHF. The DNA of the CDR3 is TGTGCCAGCAGTCAGAGGGAATTGAATTCACCCCTCCACTTT.

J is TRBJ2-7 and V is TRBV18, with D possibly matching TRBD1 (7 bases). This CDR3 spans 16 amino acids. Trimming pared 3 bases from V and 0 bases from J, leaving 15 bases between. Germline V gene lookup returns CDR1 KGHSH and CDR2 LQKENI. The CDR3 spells CASSPSRQGGSYEQYF. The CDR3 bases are TGTGCCAGCTCACCGTCGAGACAGGGAGGCTCCTACGAGCAGTACTTC.

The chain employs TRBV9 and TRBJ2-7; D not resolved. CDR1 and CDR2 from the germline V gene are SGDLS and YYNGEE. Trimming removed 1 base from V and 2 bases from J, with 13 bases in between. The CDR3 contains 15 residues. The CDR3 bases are TGTGCCAGCAGCGTAAATTCGGACCTCCCCTACGAGCAGTACTTC. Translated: CASSVNSDLPYEQYF.

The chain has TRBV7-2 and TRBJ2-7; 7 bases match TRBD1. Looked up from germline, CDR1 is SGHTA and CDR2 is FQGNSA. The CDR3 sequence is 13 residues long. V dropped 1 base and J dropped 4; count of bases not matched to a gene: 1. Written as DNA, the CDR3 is TGTGCCAGCAGCTTAGACAGGGGTTACGAGCAGTACTTC. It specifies CASSLDRGYEQYF.